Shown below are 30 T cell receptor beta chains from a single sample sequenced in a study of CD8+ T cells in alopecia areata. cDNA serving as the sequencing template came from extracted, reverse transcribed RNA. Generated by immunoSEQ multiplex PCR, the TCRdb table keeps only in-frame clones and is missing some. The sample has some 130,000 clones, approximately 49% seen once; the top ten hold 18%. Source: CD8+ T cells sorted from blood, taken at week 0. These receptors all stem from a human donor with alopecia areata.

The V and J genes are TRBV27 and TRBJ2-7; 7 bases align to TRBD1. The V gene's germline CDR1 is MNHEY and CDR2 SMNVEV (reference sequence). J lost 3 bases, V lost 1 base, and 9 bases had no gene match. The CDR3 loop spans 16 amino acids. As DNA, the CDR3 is TGTGCCAGCAGTTTATGGGACAGTTCACCCCTCTACGAGCAGTACTTC. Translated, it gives CASSLWDSSPLYEQYF.

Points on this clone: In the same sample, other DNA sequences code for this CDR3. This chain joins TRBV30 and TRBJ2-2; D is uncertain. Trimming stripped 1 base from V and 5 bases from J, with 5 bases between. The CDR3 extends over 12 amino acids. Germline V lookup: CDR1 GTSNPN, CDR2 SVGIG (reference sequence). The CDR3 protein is CAWSGGTGELFF. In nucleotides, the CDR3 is TGTGCCTGGAGTGGCGGAACCGGGGAGCTGTTTTTT.

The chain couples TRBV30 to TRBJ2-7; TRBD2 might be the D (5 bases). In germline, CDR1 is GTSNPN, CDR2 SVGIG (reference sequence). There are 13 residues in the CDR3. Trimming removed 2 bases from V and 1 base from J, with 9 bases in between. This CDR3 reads CAWSSRGSYEQYF. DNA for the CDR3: TGTGCCTGGAGTTCCCGGGGTTCCTACGAGCAGTACTTC.

The CDR3, as DNA: TGTGCCAGCAGTCCCGACAGGGACACTGAAGCTTTCTTT. It specifies CASSPDRDTEAFF. The genes are TRBV2 and TRBJ1-1, with 7 bases aligning to TRBD1. The germline gives CDR1 SNHLY, CDR2 FYNNEI. CDR3 length: 13 amino acids. V trimming: 5 bases; J trimming: 3 bases; junction bases outside the gene matches: 3.

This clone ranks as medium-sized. The CDR3 region is CASSDTNTGELFF. CDR3 in DNA: TGTGCCAGCAGTGACACGAACACCGGGGAGCTGTTTTTT. V usage is TRBV6-4 and J usage is TRBJ2-2, with D unresolved. The ends were cut back, 2 bases at V and 0 bases at J, with 1 base in the middle. This CDR3 region has 13 residues. Per germline, CDR1 MRHNA and CDR2 SNTAGT.

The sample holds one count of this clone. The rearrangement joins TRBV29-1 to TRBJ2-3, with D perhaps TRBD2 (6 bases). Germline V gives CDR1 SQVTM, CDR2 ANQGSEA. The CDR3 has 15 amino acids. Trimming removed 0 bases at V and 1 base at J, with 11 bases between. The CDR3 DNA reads TGCAGCGTTGAAGATATCGGGGGAGGCACAGATACGCAGTATTTT. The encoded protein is CSVEDIGGGTDTQYF.

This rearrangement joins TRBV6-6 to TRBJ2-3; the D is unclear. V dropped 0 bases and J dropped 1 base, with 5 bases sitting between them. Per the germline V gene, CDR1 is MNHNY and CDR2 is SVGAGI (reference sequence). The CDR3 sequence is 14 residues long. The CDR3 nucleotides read TGTGCCAGCAGTTACTCGCAGCGCACAGATACGCAGTATTTT. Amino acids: CASSYSQRTDTQYF.

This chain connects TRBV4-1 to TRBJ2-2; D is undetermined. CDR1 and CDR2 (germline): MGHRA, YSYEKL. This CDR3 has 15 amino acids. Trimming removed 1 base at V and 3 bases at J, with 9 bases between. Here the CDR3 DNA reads TGCGCCAGCAGCCAAGTGGGCACGTACACCGGGGAGCTGTTTTTT. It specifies CASSQVGTYTGELFF.

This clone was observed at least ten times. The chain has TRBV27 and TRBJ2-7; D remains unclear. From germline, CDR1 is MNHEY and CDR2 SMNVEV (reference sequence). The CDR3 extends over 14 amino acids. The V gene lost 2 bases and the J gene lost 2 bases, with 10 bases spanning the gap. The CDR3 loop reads CASSLIVPPYEQYF. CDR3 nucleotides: TGTGCCAGCAGTTTAATCGTGCCCCCCTACGAGCAGTACTTC.

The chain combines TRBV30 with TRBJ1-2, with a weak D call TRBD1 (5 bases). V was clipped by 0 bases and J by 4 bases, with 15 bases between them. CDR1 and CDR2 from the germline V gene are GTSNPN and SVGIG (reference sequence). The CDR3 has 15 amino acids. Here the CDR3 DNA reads TGTGCCTGGAGTGTACACCCTCACGGGGGCTATGGCTACACCTTC. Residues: CAWSVHPHGGYGYTF.

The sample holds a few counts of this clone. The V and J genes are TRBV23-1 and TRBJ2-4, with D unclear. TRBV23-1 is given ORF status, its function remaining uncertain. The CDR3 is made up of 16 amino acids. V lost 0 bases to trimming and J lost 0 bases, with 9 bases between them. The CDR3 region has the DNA TGCGCCAGCAGTCAATCAAATCCCTTAGCCAAAAACATTCAGTACTTC. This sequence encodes CASSQSNPLAKNIQYF.

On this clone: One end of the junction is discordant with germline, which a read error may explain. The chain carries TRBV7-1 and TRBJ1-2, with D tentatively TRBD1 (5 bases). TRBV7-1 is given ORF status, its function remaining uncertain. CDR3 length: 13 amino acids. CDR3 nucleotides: TGTGCCAGCAGCTTAGTGGGGACTTACCTTCTGGGTTTC. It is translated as CASSLVGTYLLGF.

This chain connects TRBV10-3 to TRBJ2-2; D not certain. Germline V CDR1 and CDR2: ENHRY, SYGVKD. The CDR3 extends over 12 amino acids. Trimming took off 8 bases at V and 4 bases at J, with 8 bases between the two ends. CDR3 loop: CAIRDSTGELFF. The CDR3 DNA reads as TGTGCCATCCGAGATAGCACCGGGGAGCTGTTTTTT.

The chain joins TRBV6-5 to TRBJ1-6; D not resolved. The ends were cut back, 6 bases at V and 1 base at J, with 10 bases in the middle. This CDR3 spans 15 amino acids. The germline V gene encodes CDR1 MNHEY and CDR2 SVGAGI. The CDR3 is CASRPIESYNSPLHF. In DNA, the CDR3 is TGTGCCAGCAGACCAATCGAGTCCTATAATTCACCCCTCCACTTT.

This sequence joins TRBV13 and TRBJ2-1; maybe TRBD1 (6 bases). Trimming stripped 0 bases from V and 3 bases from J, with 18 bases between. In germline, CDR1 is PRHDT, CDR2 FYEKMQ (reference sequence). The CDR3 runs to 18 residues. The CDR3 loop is CASSLGGWETGNYNEQFF. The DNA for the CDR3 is TGTGCCAGCAGCTTAGGAGGCTGGGAAACAGGGAACTACAATGAGCAGTTCTTC.

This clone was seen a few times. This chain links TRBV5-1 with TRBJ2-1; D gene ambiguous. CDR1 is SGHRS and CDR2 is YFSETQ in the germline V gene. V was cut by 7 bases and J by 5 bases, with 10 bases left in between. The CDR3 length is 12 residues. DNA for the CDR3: TGCGCCAGCGGACCCGCCAACAATGAGCAGTTCTTC. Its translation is CASGPANNEQFF.

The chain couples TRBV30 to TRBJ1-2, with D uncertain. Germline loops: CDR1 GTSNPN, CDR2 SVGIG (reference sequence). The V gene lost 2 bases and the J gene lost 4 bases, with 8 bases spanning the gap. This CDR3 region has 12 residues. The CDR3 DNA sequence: TGTGCCTGGAGTTGGAGCCCCTATGGCTACACCTTC. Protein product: CAWSWSPYGYTF.

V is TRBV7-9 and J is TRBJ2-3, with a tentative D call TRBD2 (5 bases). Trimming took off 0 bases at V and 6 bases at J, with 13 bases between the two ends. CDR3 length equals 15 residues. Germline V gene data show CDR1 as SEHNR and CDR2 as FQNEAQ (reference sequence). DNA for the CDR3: TGTGCCAGCAGCTTAGCTGGAGGCCCCCAGGATACGCAGTATTTT. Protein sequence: CASSLAGGPQDTQYF.

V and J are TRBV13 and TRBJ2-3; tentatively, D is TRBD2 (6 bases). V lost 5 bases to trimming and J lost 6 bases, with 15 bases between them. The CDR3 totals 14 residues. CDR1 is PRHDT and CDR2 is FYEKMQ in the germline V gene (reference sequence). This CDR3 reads CASSPRDSRDTQYF. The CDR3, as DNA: TGTGCCAGCAGCCCCCGGGACTCTCGGGATACGCAGTATTTT.

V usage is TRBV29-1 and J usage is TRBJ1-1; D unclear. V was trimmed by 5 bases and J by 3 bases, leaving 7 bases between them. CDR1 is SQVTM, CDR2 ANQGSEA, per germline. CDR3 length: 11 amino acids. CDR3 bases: TGCAGCGTTTGGGTGGACACTGAAGCTTTCTTT. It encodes CSVWVDTEAFF. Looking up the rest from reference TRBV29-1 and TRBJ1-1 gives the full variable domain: SAVISQKPSRDICQRGTSLTIQCQVDSQVTMMFWYRQQPGQSLTLIATANQGSEATYESGFVIDKFPISRPNLTFSTLTVSNMSPEDSSIYLCSVWVDTEAFFGQGTRLTVV.

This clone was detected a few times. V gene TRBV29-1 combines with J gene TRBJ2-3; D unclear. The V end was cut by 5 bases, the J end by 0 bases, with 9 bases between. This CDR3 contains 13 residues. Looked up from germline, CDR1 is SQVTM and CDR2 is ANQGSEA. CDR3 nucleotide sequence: TGCAGCGTTCCGTTGGTCAGCACAGATACGCAGTATTTT. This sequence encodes CSVPLVSTDTQYF.

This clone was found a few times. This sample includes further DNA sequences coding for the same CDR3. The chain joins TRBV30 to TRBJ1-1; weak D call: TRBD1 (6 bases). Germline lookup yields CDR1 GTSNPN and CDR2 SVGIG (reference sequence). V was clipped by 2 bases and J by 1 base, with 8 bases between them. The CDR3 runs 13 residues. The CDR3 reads CAWSQGGNTEAFF. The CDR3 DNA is TGTGCCTGGAGTCAAGGGGGGAACACTGAAGCTTTCTTT.

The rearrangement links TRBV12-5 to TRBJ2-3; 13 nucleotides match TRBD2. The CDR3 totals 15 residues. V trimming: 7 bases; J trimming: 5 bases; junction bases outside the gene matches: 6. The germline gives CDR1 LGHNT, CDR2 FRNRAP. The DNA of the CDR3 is TGTGCTAGTGCCTCGACTAGCGGGGGGAAAGATACGCAGTATTTT. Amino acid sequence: CASASTSGGKDTQYF.

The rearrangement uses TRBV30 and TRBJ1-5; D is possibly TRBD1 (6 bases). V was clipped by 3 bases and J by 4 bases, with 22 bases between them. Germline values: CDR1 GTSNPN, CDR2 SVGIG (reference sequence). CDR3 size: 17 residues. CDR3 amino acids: CAWRAPRLGQINQPQHF. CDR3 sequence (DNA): TGTGCCTGGAGAGCGCCACGCCTCGGACAGATAAATCAGCCCCAGCATTTT.

The CDR3 DNA reads as TGCGCCAGCAGCCAAATTGACACTAATCAGCCCCAGCATTTT. Protein sequence: CASSQIDTNQPQHF. The chain couples TRBV4-1 to TRBJ1-5; D uncertain. The CDR3 covers 14 residues. Between the trimmed V and J ends, which lost 2 bases and 4 bases, there was a span of 9 bases. The germline gives CDR1 MGHRA, CDR2 YSYEKL.

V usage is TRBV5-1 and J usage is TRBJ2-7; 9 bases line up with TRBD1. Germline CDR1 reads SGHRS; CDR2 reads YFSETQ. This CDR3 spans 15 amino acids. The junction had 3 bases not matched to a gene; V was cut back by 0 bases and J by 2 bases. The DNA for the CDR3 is TGCGCCAGCAGCTTGGAGTGGGACAGGGCCTACGAGCAGTACTTC. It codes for CASSLEWDRAYEQYF. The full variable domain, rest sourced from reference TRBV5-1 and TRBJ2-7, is KAGVTQTPRYLIKTRGQQVTLSCSPISGHRSVSWYQQTPGQGLQFLFEYFSETQRNKGNFPGRFSGRQFSNSRSEMNVSTLELGDSALYLCASSLEWDRAYEQYFGPGTRLTVT.

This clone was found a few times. This chain's CDR3 is CASSSDRDNQPQHF. The CDR3 bases are TGTGCCAGTAGTTCGGACAGGGACAATCAGCCCCAGCATTTT. This sequence joins TRBV19 and TRBJ1-5, with TRBD1 matching 8 bases. The V gene end was trimmed by 5 bases and the J gene end by 3 bases; junction bases not matched to a gene: 3. Germline CDR1 is LNHDA and CDR2 is SQIVND (reference sequence). CDR3 length: 14 amino acids.

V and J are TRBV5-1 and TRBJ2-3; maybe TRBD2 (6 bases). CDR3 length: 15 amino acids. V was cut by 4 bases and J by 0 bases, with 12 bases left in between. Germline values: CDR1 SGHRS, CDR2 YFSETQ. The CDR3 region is CASSPWDFSTDTQYF. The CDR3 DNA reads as TGCGCCAGCAGCCCCTGGGACTTTAGCACAGATACGCAGTATTTT.

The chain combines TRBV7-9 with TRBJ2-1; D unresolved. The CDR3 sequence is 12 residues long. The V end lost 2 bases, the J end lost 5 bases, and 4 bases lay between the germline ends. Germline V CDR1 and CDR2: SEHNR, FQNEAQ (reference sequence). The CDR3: CASSLYNNEQFF. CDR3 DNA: TGTGCCAGCAGCTTATATAACAATGAGCAGTTCTTC.

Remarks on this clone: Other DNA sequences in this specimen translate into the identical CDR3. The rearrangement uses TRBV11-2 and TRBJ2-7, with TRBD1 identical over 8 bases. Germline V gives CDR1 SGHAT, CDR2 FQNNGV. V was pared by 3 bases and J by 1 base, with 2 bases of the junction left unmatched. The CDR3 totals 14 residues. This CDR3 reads CASSLGTGSYEQYF. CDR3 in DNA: TGTGCCAGCAGCTTGGGGACAGGATCCTACGAGCAGTACTTC.